This entry lists 29 T cell receptor beta chains sequenced from one sample in a study of T cell clonotyping in hematopoietic cell transplantation. The protocol was immunoSEQ multiplex PCR, while the TCRdb copy is restricted to in-frame clones and leaves out a portion. Counted here are several thousand clones, about 90% occurring once; the ten biggest clones make up approximately 9.2%. The source was PBMCs, collected at the time of graft-versus-host disease after allogeneic stem cell transplant. The receptors shown here come from a male patient in his sixties who had an allogeneic stem cell transplant from a related donor, so the T cells may come from the graft donor. Some clones in this sample may be carry-over from other donors' samples.

The chain has TRBV6-6 and TRBJ1-5, with 9 positions matching TRBD1. The CDR3 length is 15 residues. The germline gives CDR1 MNHNY, CDR2 SVGAGI (reference sequence). The J segment lost 6 bases and the V segment lost 5 bases, leaving 8 bases of the junction unmatched. In DNA form, the CDR3 reads TGTGCCAGCAGTGCCCCGGGACAGGGAGCTCAGCCCCAGCATTTT. Its translation is CASSAPGQGAQPQHF.

This sequence joins TRBV28 and TRBJ2-7, with 9 bases that match TRBD2. The germline V gene has CDR1 MDHEN and CDR2 SYDVKM. CDR3 length: 15 amino acids. V shed 4 bases, J shed 5 bases, and the junction held 9 bases outside the gene matches. The CDR3 sequence: CASSYSRTSDDEQYF. The CDR3 region has the DNA TGTGCCAGCAGTTACTCCAGGACTAGCGATGACGAGCAGTACTTC.

This CDR3 reads CASSRGTMDGNTIYF. CDR3 nucleotides: TGCGCCAGCAGCCGGGGGACAATGGATGGAAACACCATATATTTT. The rearrangement joins TRBV4-3 to TRBJ1-3; a weak D match, TRBD1 (6 bases). Deletions cut 4 bases from V and 3 bases from J, with 13 bases between. Germline loops: CDR1 LGHNA, CDR2 YSLEER. The CDR3 extends over 15 amino acids.

J is TRBJ2-2 and V is TRBV7-2; no clear D gene. The CDR3 is made up of 12 amino acids. Germline-derived CDR1 and CDR2 are SGHTA and FQGNSA. V was clipped by 5 bases and J by 6 bases, with 7 bases between them. CDR3 DNA sequence: TGTGCCAGCAGCCCGAGACCCGGGGAGCTGTTTTTT. Its protein product is CASSPRPGELFF.

CDR3 nucleotide sequence: TGCGCCAGCAGCCCCTCTTTTGAGGGACCGAACACCGGGGAGCTGTTTTTT. Its protein is CASSPSFEGPNTGELFF. V gene TRBV5-1 combines with J gene TRBJ2-2; D may correspond to TRBD1 or TRBD2 (5 bases each). Trimming cost V 4 bases and J 0 bases, with 16 bases left between them. Germline V gives CDR1 SGHRS, CDR2 YFSETQ. This CDR3 comprises 17 residues.

This chain connects TRBV7-9 to TRBJ2-1; a possible D gene is TRBD1 (5 bases). This CDR3 is built from 17 residues. Trimming took 4 bases from V and 5 from J, leaving 21 bases between them. Germline values: CDR1 SEHNR, CDR2 FQNEAQ (reference sequence). The CDR3 here is CASSSIRRQTKNNEQFF. The DNA for the CDR3 is TGTGCCAGCAGCTCCATTCGCCGACAGACGAAAAACAATGAGCAGTTCTTC.

In its sample, this clone was seen once. The chain links TRBV11-3 to TRBJ2-4, with a possible D match to TRBD1 (6 bases). Germline CDR1 and CDR2: SGHNT and YENEEA. With 5 bases removed from V and 10 bases from J, the gap between germline ends came to 12 bases. The CDR3 is made up of 12 amino acids. The CDR3 reads CASSIGQMIQYF. The CDR3 DNA reads TGTGCCAGCAGCATCGGACAGATGATTCAGTACTTC.

The J gene is TRBJ2-5, the V gene TRBV4-1; a possible D gene is TRBD2 (6 bases). V was cut by 1 base and J by 4 bases, with 10 bases left in between. The CDR3 covers 14 residues. Germline CDR1 is MGHRA and CDR2 is YSYEKL. The CDR3 DNA reads as TGCGCCAGCAGCCAAGTTCAGGGAGGAGAGACCCAGTACTTC. This sequence encodes CASSQVQGGETQYF.

The chain employs TRBV5-4 and TRBJ2-3; 9 positions match TRBD1. Looked up from germline, CDR1 is SGHNT and CDR2 is YYREEE (reference sequence). V lost 4 bases to trimming and J lost 6 bases; unmatched junction nucleotides: 6. The CDR3 spans 14 residues. The CDR3 protein is CASSRDRVADTQYF. DNA of the CDR3: TGTGCCAGCAGCAGGGACAGGGTAGCGGATACGCAGTATTTT.

The V gene is TRBV19, the J gene TRBJ1-2; D not resolved. The CDR3 runs to 13 residues. From germline, CDR1 is LNHDA and CDR2 SQIVND (reference sequence). V was clipped by 7 bases and J by 7 bases, with 16 bases between them. CDR3: CASTPRGRGGYTF. In nucleotides, the CDR3 is TGTGCCAGTACTCCCCGAGGGAGAGGTGGCTACACCTTC. Looking up the rest from reference TRBV19 and TRBJ1-2 gives the full variable domain: DGGITQSPKYLFRKEGQNVTLSCEQNLNHDAMYWYRQDPGQGLRLIYYSQIVNDFQKGDIAEGYSVSREKKESFPLTVTSAQKNPTAFYLCASTPRGRGGYTFGSGTRLTVV.

The chain has TRBV6-4 and TRBJ1-6; D call uncertain. The CDR3 runs 13 residues. CDR1 MRHNA and CDR2 SNTAGT come from the germline V gene. Trimming pared 3 bases from V and 2 bases from J, leaving 2 bases between. The chain's CDR3 is CASSETYNSPLHF. CDR3 coding DNA: TGTGCCAGCAGTGAAACCTATAATTCACCCCTCCACTTT.

The chain links TRBV5-4 to TRBJ1-1; a weak D match, TRBD1 (6 bases). The V gene lost 6 bases and the J gene lost 1 base, with 16 bases spanning the gap. The CDR3 loop spans 15 amino acids. From germline, CDR1 is SGHNT and CDR2 YYREEE (reference sequence). The CDR3 DNA sequence: TGTGCCAGCACCATCTGGGGGCCCAGGAACACTGAAGCTTTCTTT. It codes for CASTIWGPRNTEAFF.

CDR3 DNA: TGTGCCAGCAGCTTATTGACTAGCGGGCTTCAGGAGCAGTTCTTC. Amino acid sequence: CASSLLTSGLQEQFF. V is TRBV7-2 and J is TRBJ2-1; TRBD2 matches 10 bases. The CDR3 runs 15 residues. The V gene end was trimmed by 2 bases and the J gene end by 10 bases; junction bases not matched to a gene: 8. The germline V gene encodes CDR1 SGHTA and CDR2 FQGNSA.

The chain uses TRBV11-2 and TRBJ1-5; D not resolved. The CDR3 extends over 13 amino acids. V was clipped by 4 bases and J by 5 bases, with 9 bases between them. Germline V gene data show CDR1 as SGHAT and CDR2 as FQNNGV. CDR3 DNA: TGTGCCAGCAGCTGGATGGTGGATCAGCCCCAGCATTTT. Translating gives CASSWMVDQPQHF.

The V gene is TRBV5-1, the J gene TRBJ2-3, with 10 positions matching TRBD1. V gave up 4 bases and J gave up 4 bases; unmatched junction bases: 9. Germline lookup yields CDR1 SGHRS and CDR2 YFSETQ. The CDR3 runs 16 residues. The CDR3: CASSVGGTGASDTQYF. In nucleotides, the CDR3 is TGCGCCAGCAGCGTGGGGGGGACAGGGGCATCAGATACGCAGTATTTT.

V and J are TRBV7-9 and TRBJ1-1; 8 bases line up with TRBD1. Germline lookup yields CDR1 SEHNR and CDR2 FQNEAQ (reference sequence). The CDR3 runs to 14 residues. V trimming: 5 bases; J trimming: 1 base; junction bases outside the gene matches: 3. The CDR3 DNA reads as TGTGCCAGCAGCCTAGGACAGGGGAACACTGAAGCTTTCTTT. Translating it yields CASSLGQGNTEAFF.

This chain uses TRBV4-3 with TRBJ2-3; the D gene is possibly TRBD2 (7 bases). Trimming removed 4 bases at V and 0 bases at J, with 11 bases between. Looked up from germline, CDR1 is LGHNA and CDR2 is YSLEER. The CDR3 runs to 15 residues. CDR3 loop: CASSLAGASTDTQYF. The CDR3 DNA follows: TGCGCCAGCAGCCTGGCGGGGGCCAGCACAGATACGCAGTATTTT.

This clone was detected once. The genes are TRBV14 and TRBJ2-7; weak D call: TRBD1 (6 bases). The V end lost 4 bases, the J end lost 4 bases, and 17 bases lay between the germline ends. Per germline, CDR1 SGHDN and CDR2 FVKESK. The CDR3 has 15 amino acids. In nucleotides, the CDR3 is TGTGCCAGCAGCCCTTGGACCGCAGGGGTGTACGAGCAGTACTTC. This encodes CASSPWTAGVYEQYF.

This clone was observed once. The chain has TRBV15 and TRBJ2-5; unclear D gene. V lost 1 base, J lost 6 bases, and 12 bases lay in between. This CDR3 comprises 14 residues. CDR1 is LNHNV, CDR2 YYDKDF, per germline (reference sequence). CDR3 residues: CATSRGAGVQTQYF. The CDR3 DNA follows: TGTGCCACCAGCAGAGGGGCTGGGGTCCAGACCCAGTACTTC.

The sample holds one count of this clone. J is TRBJ2-5 and V is TRBV28; 9 bases fit TRBD1. With V trimmed by 5 bases and J by 9 bases, 7 bases remained unmatched. Germline CDR1 and CDR2: MDHEN and SYDVKM. The CDR3 extends over 13 amino acids. The CDR3 DNA is TGTGCCAGCAGTGGACAGGGGACGAGGGCCCAGTACTTC. Its translation is CASSGQGTRAQYF.

The chain links TRBV7-8 to TRBJ1-6; no definite D call. The ends were cut back, 1 base at V and 13 bases at J, with 14 bases in the middle. This CDR3 spans 14 amino acids. Germline CDR1 is SGHVS and CDR2 is FQNEAQ. The CDR3 loop is CASSLGRPRGPLHF. DNA for the CDR3: TGTGCCAGCAGCTTAGGACGTCCCCGGGGTCCCCTCCACTTT. Based on the CDR3 plus reference TRBV7-8 and TRBJ1-6, the full variable domain is GAGVSQSPRYKVAKRGQDVALRCDPISGHVSLFWYQQALGQGPEFLTYFQNEAQLDKSGLPSDRFFAERPEGSVSTLKIQRTQQEDSAVYLCASSLGRPRGPLHFGNGTRLTVT.

The V and J genes are TRBV6-6 and TRBJ2-3, with D tentatively TRBD2 (6 bases). The CDR3 loop spans 14 amino acids. Germline loops: CDR1 MNHNY, CDR2 SVGAGI (reference sequence). The V gene lost 0 bases and the J gene lost 3 bases, with 7 bases spanning the gap. CDR3 protein: CASSYSGTTDTQYF. CDR3 coding DNA: TGTGCCAGCAGTTACTCCGGGACTACAGATACGCAGTATTTT.

Sample share makes this clone large. This rearrangement joins TRBV2 to TRBJ1-5; D is possibly TRBD1 (5 bases). Germline V lookup: CDR1 SNHLY, CDR2 FYNNEI. V shed 9 bases and J shed 4 bases, with 19 bases lying between them. The CDR3 loop spans 15 amino acids. CDR3 coding DNA: TGTGCCAGTTCCCCGGGACTCCTTTCTAATCAGCCCCAGCATTTT. Its translation is CASSPGLLSNQPQHF.

The rearrangement links TRBV7-2 to TRBJ2-7; tentatively, D is TRBD1 (5 bases). Germline values: CDR1 SGHTA, CDR2 FQGNSA. V was trimmed by 6 bases and J by 1 base, leaving 13 bases between them. This CDR3 is built from 14 residues. The CDR3: CASSGQGGSYEQYF. The CDR3 nucleotides are TGTGCCAGCAGTGGACAAGGTGGGTCCTACGAGCAGTACTTC.

The chain couples TRBV5-1 to TRBJ2-3, with D unclear. This CDR3 comprises 11 residues. Germline V CDR1 and CDR2: SGHRS, YFSETQ. Trimming shortened V by 0 bases and J by 5 bases, and 1 base separated the two germline ends. This chain's CDR3 is CASSLEDTQYF. The DNA for the CDR3 is TGCGCCAGCAGCTTGGAAGATACGCAGTATTTT.

This clone was recorded once. Here the CDR3 DNA reads TGTGCCAGCAGCGAAGACAGGGTGGATACGCAGTATTTT. It yields the protein CASSEDRVDTQYF. The J gene is TRBJ2-3, the V gene TRBV5-4; 7 positions match TRBD1. The CDR3 extends over 13 amino acids. Germline trimming cut 4 bases from V and 6 bases from J; bases unmatched to any gene: 5. Germline V lookup: CDR1 SGHNT, CDR2 YYREEE (reference sequence).

V and J are TRBV6-1 and TRBJ1-4; 8 nucleotides agree with TRBD1. Germline values: CDR1 MNHNS, CDR2 SASEGT. CDR3 size: 14 residues. With 6 bases clipped from V and 5 bases from J, the junction kept 5 bases outside the gene matches. The CDR3 sequence: CASRQGATNEKLFF. The CDR3 DNA reads TGTGCCAGCAGGCAGGGGGCGACAAATGAAAAACTGTTTTTT.

About this clone itself: Other DNA sequences in the sample encode the same CDR3. The chain uses TRBV10-3 and TRBJ1-2, with D perhaps TRBD1 (5 bases). This CDR3 is built from 14 residues. The V gene lost 0 bases and the J gene lost 3 bases, with 8 bases spanning the gap. Germline V gives CDR1 ENHRY, CDR2 SYGVKD. CDR3 protein: CAISESGEHYGYTF. Here the CDR3 DNA reads TGTGCCATCAGTGAGTCAGGGGAGCACTATGGCTACACCTTC.

The chain employs TRBV19 and TRBJ1-1; D remains ambiguous. From germline, CDR1 is LNHDA and CDR2 SQIVND (reference sequence). The germline V and J ends were trimmed by 1 base and 3 bases, with 6 bases remaining between them. The CDR3 covers 13 residues. CDR3 residues: CASSIAGDTEAFF. DNA of the CDR3: TGTGCCAGTAGTATAGCCGGGGACACTGAAGCTTTCTTT.